What follows are 23 T cell receptor beta chains derived from one specimen sequenced in a study of Ad26.COV2.S vaccination and SARS-CoV-2 variants. Treatment here: some 20 received Ad26.COV2.S at low or high dose, single or two shots; about 5 received placebo; per-sample allocation not given. Sample collection was performed on day 63 after the first vaccine or placebo injection. Sequenced by immunoSEQ multiplex PCR; TCRdb stores in-frame clones only, minus some. The sample lists fewer than 800,000 clones, 70% to 90% occurring once. This specimen was peripheral blood, taken in a trial of Ad26.COV2.S vaccine versus placebo. These receptors were taken from a person between 18 and 65 years old who received the Ad26.COV2.S COVID-19 vaccine or a placebo.

The chain employs TRBV30 and TRBJ1-1; 8 positions match TRBD1. V was pared by 4 bases and J by 5 bases, with 6 bases of the junction left unmatched. The length of the CDR3 is 13 residues. Germline CDR1 is GTSNPN and CDR2 is SVGIG (reference sequence). For the CDR3, the DNA is TGTGCCTGGACCGGACAGGGTGAGACTGAAGCTTTCTTT. Its protein is CAWTGQGETEAFF.

The DNA for the CDR3 is TGCGCCAGCAGCCTGGGTTTTGGGAACACTGAAGCTTTCTTT. It specifies CASSLGFGNTEAFF. This chain uses TRBV5-1 with TRBJ1-1; D unclear. Germline V gene sequence: CDR1 SGHRS, CDR2 YFSETQ. Trimming pared 4 bases from V and 1 base from J, leaving 11 bases between. The CDR3 contains 14 residues.

The V and J genes are TRBV7-9 and TRBJ1-6; D possibly corresponds to TRBD1 (5 bases). CDR1 SEHNR and CDR2 FQNEAQ come from the germline V gene (reference sequence). The V end was cut by 2 bases, the J end by 10 bases, with 12 bases between. The CDR3 is 14 amino acids. CDR3 sequence reads: CASSLSGGNSPLHF. DNA of the CDR3: TGTGCCAGCAGCTTATCGGGGGGTAACTCACCCCTCCACTTT.

The V call is TRBV29-1, the J call TRBJ2-3, with D perhaps matching TRBD1 or TRBD2 (5 bases each). The length of the CDR3 is 14 residues. V shed 6 bases and J shed 5 bases, with 18 bases lying between them. Germline-derived CDR1 and CDR2 are SQVTM and ANQGSEA. The CDR3 spells CSVRDLSLRDTQYF. DNA for the CDR3: TGCAGCGTACGGGACCTGTCCCTCAGAGATACGCAGTATTTT.

The rearrangement links TRBV9 to TRBJ1-4; D not certain. Germline V CDR1 and CDR2: SGDLS, YYNGEE. V lost 2 bases and J lost 12, with 14 bases in between. The CDR3 sequence is 13 residues long. The CDR3 DNA follows: TGTGCCAGCAGCGTCAACCCGGACGAAGAACTGTTTTTT. Residues: CASSVNPDEELFF.

The rearrangement uses TRBV14 and TRBJ2-3; TRBD2 matches 10 bases. The CDR3 length is 16 residues. The V segment lost 5 bases and the J segment 6 bases; nucleotides outside the gene matches: 11. From germline, CDR1 is SGHDN and CDR2 FVKESK. In DNA form, the CDR3 reads TGTGCCAGCAGCTTCCAGGTTAGCGGGAGGAACGATACGCAGTATTTT. This sequence encodes CASSFQVSGRNDTQYF.

The J gene is TRBJ1-6, the V gene TRBV30; no reliable D call. Trimming took 0 bases from V and 3 from J, leaving 9 bases between them. This CDR3 contains 15 residues. Germline-derived CDR1 and CDR2 are GTSNPN and SVGIG (reference sequence). The CDR3 region has the DNA TGTGCCTGGAGTGTAAGGAGGATCTATAATTCACCCCTCCACTTT. Translated, it gives CAWSVRRIYNSPLHF. Variable domain in full (rest from reference TRBV30 and TRBJ1-6): SQTIHQWPATLVQPVGSPLSLECTVEGTSNPNLYWYRQAAGRGLQLLFYSVGIGQISSEVPQNLSASRPQDRQFILSSKKLLLSDSGFYLCAWSVRRIYNSPLHFGNGTRLTVT.

This clone came up once. The chain uses TRBV2 and TRBJ2-3, with 8 bases identical to TRBD1. CDR3 length: 14 residues. J gave up 0 bases and V 8 bases, and 4 bases lay outside the gene matches. Germline CDR1 and CDR2: SNHLY and FYNNEI. The CDR3 loop reads CASPGTGSTDTQYF. CDR3 nucleotide sequence: TGTGCCAGCCCCGGGACAGGAAGCACAGATACGCAGTATTTT.

The V call is TRBV2, the J call TRBJ1-5; D might be TRBD1 (6 bases). The V gene lost 3 bases and the J gene lost 6 bases, with 9 bases spanning the gap. This CDR3 is built from 13 residues. The germline V gene has CDR1 SNHLY and CDR2 FYNNEI. CDR3 DNA sequence: TGTGCCAGCAGTGACACAGGGTTTCAGCCCCAGCATTTT. Translation gives CASSDTGFQPQHF.

This CDR3 is CASSIQGSNTEAFF. CDR3 coding DNA: TGCGCCAGCAGCATACAGGGGTCGAACACTGAAGCTTTCTTT. The gene calls are TRBV5-1 and TRBJ1-1; TRBD1 agrees at 7 bases. The J segment lost 1 base and the V segment lost 4 bases, leaving 4 bases of the junction unmatched. The CDR3 runs to 14 residues. Germline V gene sequence: CDR1 SGHRS, CDR2 YFSETQ.

This clone occurred a few times. Written as DNA, the CDR3 is TGTGCCAGCACGTGGAACGACGGGGCACCCCTCCACTTT. Its protein is CASTWNDGAPLHF. The chain employs TRBV2 and TRBJ1-6, with unresolved D. This CDR3 comprises 13 residues. With 7 bases removed from V and 11 bases from J, the gap between germline ends came to 15 bases. Germline V gene data show CDR1 as SNHLY and CDR2 as FYNNEI. The full variable domain, completed using reference TRBV2 and TRBJ1-6, is EPEVTQTPSHQVTQMGQEVILRCVPISNHLYFYWYRQILGQKVEFLVSFYNNEISEKSEIFDDQFSVERPDGSNFTLKIRSTKLEDSAMYFCASTWNDGAPLHFGNGTRLTVT.

V usage is TRBV27 and J usage is TRBJ1-5, with TRBD1 matching over 9 bases. Germline CDR1 is MNHEY and CDR2 is SMNVEV (reference sequence). V trimming: 2 bases; J trimming: 6 bases; junction bases outside the gene matches: 8. The length of the CDR3 is 16 residues. The CDR3, as DNA: TGTGCCAGCAGTTTAAGGGGACAGGGTATGGGTCAGCCCCAGCATTTT. Protein product: CASSLRGQGMGQPQHF.

The chain combines TRBV3-1 (or the pseudogene TRBV3-2) with TRBJ1-3; no clear D. The V gene lost 1 base and the J gene lost 3 bases, with 19 bases spanning the gap. This CDR3 contains 18 residues. CDR1 LGHDT and CDR2 YNNKEL come from the germline V gene (reference sequence). The CDR3 here is CASSQGLTGFGFGNTIYF. DNA of the CDR3: TGTGCCAGCAGCCAAGGTCTGACCGGATTCGGATTTGGAAACACCATATATTTT.

In its sample, this clone was seen a few times. V is TRBV19 and J is TRBJ1-5, with TRBD1 matching 7 bases. The V and J ends lost 4 bases and 0 bases, in that order; junction bases with no gene match: 9. The CDR3 runs to 17 residues. Germline V lookup: CDR1 LNHDA, CDR2 SQIVND (reference sequence). CDR3 sequence: CASSTREGANSNQPQHF. CDR3 DNA: TGTGCCAGTAGTACCCGGGAGGGGGCTAATAGCAATCAGCCCCAGCATTTT.

This clone was seen a few times. This chain joins TRBV5-4 and TRBJ2-7; no clear D. Germline values: CDR1 SGHNT, CDR2 YYREEE (reference sequence). The CDR3 runs to 15 residues. Deletions cut 2 bases from V and 6 bases from J, with 18 bases between. CDR3 sequence: CASSLAFDGPGEQYF. The DNA of the CDR3 is TGTGCCAGCAGCTTAGCCTTTGACGGCCCGGGCGAGCAGTACTTC.

The chain is built from TRBV5-1 and TRBJ1-5; D not certain. Germline V gene data show CDR1 as SGHRS and CDR2 as YFSETQ. The CDR3 runs to 14 residues. With 3 bases removed from V and 2 bases from J, the gap between germline ends came to 9 bases. CDR3 amino acids: CASSWGGGNQPQHF. CDR3 DNA sequence: TGCGCCAGCAGCTGGGGTGGGGGCAATCAGCCCCAGCATTTT.

V is TRBV25-1 and J is TRBJ1-1; the D gene is possibly TRBD1 (6 bases). Trimming shortened V by 0 bases and J by 1 base, and 18 bases separated the two germline ends. This CDR3 is built from 18 residues. Germline CDR1 MGHDK, CDR2 SYGVNS. CDR3: CASSEYWGGAAGNTEAFF. The CDR3 nucleotides are TGTGCCAGCAGTGAATATTGGGGGGGGGCTGCCGGGAACACTGAAGCTTTCTTT.

The V and J genes are TRBV19 and TRBJ2-7; the match to TRBD1 covers 8 bases. CDR3 length: 15 residues. V shed 5 bases and J 0 bases; nucleotides not matched to a gene: 6. Per germline, CDR1 LNHDA and CDR2 SQIVND (reference sequence). The CDR3 region has the DNA TGTGCCAGTAGTTCGGGACAGGTGAGCTCCTACGAGCAGTACTTC. Its translation is CASSSGQVSSYEQYF.

This clone turned up a few times. J is TRBJ2-7 and V is TRBV27, with TRBD1 identical over 7 bases. The CDR3 totals 15 residues. V gave up 5 bases and J gave up 0 bases; unmatched junction bases: 7. Looked up from germline, CDR1 is MNHEY and CDR2 is SMNVEV (reference sequence). Here the CDR3 DNA reads TGTGCCAGCAGTACTTTAGGGGGCAGCTCCTACGAGCAGTACTTC. It is translated as CASSTLGGSSYEQYF.

This rearrangement joins TRBV11-2 to TRBJ2-3; 9 bases agree with TRBD1. This CDR3 has 18 amino acids. Germline V lookup: CDR1 SGHAT, CDR2 FQNNGV. Trimming at V came to 5 bases and at J to 3 bases, leaving 15 bases not matched to a gene. The CDR3 sequence: CASSPRTGEGLGTDTQYF. CDR3 DNA: TGTGCCAGCAGCCCCCGGACAGGGGAAGGACTAGGGACAGATACGCAGTATTTT.

For the CDR3, the DNA is TGTGCCAGCGCAGACAGCGAGTTGGAGACCCAGTACTTC. Its translation: CASADSELETQYF. This rearrangement joins TRBV2 to TRBJ2-5; a possible D gene is TRBD1 (5 bases). V lost 8 bases and J 5 bases, leaving 15 bases between the germline ends. The CDR3 extends over 13 amino acids. Germline CDR1 SNHLY, CDR2 FYNNEI.

This clone came up once. The chain employs TRBV6-5 and TRBJ1-5; no reliable D call. CDR1 MNHEY and CDR2 SVGAGI come from the germline V gene. Trimming took off 11 bases at V and 0 bases at J, with 11 bases between the two ends. The CDR3 length is 13 residues. The CDR3 nucleotides are TGTGCCGCCAGGTCTTATAGCAATCAGCCCCAGCATTTT. This gives the protein CAARSYSNQPQHF.

The chain employs TRBV11-3 and TRBJ2-5; D unclear. With 2 bases removed from V and 5 bases from J, the gap between germline ends came to 18 bases. Germline V gene data show CDR1 as SGHNT and CDR2 as YENEEA. CDR3 length: 16 residues. In DNA, the CDR3 is TGTGCCAGCAGCTTAAGCATATACTCACCGGCGGAGACCCAGTACTTC. Its translation: CASSLSIYSPAETQYF.